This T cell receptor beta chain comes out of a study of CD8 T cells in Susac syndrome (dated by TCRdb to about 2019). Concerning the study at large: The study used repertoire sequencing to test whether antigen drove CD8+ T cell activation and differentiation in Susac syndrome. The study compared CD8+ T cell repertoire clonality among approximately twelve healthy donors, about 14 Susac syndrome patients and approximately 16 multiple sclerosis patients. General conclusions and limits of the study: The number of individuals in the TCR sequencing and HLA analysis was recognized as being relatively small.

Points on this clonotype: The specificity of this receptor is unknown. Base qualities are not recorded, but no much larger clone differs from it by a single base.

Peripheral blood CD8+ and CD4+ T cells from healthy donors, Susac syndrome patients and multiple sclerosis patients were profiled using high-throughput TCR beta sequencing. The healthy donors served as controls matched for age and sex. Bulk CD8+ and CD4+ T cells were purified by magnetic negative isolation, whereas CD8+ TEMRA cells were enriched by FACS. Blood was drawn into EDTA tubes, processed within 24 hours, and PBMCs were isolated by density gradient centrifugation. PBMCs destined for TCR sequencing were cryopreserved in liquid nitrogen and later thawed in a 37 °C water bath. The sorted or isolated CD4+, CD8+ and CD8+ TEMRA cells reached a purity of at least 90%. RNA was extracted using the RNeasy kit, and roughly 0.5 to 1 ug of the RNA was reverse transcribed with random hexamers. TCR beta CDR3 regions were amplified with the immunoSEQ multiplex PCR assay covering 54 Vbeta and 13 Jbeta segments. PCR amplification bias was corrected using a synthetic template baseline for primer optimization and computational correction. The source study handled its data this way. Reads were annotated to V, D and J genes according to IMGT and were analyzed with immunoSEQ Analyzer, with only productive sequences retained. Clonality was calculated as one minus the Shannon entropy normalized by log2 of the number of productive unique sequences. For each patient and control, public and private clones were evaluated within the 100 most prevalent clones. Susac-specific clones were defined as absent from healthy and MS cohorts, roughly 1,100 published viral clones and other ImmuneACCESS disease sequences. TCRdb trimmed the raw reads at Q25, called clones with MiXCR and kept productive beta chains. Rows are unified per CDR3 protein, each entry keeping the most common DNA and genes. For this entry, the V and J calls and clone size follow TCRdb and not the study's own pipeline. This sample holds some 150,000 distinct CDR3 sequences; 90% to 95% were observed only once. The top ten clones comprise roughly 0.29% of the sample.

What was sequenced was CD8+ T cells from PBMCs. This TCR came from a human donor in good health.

The nucleotide sequence reads TGTGCCAGCAGTATAACCGGGACAGGGGTCGACGAGCAGTACTTC. Its product reads: CASSITGTGVDEQYF. The sequence joins TRBV6-5 to TRBJ2-7; 10 nucleotides in the junction match TRBD1. The CDR3, from cysteine to phenylalanine, totals 15 residues. Solely the CDR3 DNA is kept, with 45 bases framed from the first base. V loses 5 bases at its end and J loses 5 bases; junction bases beyond the gene matches: 9. CDR1 MNHEY and CDR2 SVGAGI were looked up in the germline V gene.